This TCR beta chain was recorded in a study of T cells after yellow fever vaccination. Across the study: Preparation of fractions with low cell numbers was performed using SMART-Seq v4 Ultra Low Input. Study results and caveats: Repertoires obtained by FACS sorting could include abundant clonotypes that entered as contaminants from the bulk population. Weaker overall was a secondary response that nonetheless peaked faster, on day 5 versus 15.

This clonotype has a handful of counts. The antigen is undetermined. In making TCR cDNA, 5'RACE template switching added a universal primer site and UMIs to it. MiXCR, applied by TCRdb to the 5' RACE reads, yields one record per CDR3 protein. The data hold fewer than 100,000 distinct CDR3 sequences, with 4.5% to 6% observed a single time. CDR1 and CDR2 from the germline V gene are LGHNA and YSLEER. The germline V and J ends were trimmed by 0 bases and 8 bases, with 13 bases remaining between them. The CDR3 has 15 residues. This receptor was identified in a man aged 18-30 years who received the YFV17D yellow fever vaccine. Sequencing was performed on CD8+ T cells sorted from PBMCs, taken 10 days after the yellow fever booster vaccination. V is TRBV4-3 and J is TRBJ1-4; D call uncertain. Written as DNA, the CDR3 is TGCGCCAGCAGCCAAGAGGCGGAAGTCGGGGAAAAACTGTTTTTT. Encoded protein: CASSQEAEVGEKLFF.